These 26 T cell receptor beta chains were sequenced from one sample in a study of shared clonotypes between healthy human individuals. Produced via immunoSEQ multiplex PCR; TCRdb's table is partial and in-frame only. This sample has fewer than 800,000 clones, with about 92% found just once. In the naive CD8 group, cells lacked CD45RO and were positively selected for CCR7, so terminally differentiated effector memory CD45RA+ cells were left out. Material: naive CD8+ T cells sorted from blood. The receptors originated from a man aged 30 to 39 in good health.

The chain employs TRBV19 and TRBJ1-5; D is unclear. Trimming left V 6 bases short and J 0 bases short, with 9 bases between. Germline V gene sequence: CDR1 LNHDA, CDR2 SQIVND (reference sequence). This CDR3 is 14 amino acids long. CDR3 region: CASSPDDSNQPQHF. CDR3 DNA sequence: TGTGCCAGTAGCCCCGATGATAGCAATCAGCCCCAGCATTTT.

V is TRBV27 and J is TRBJ2-2; D possibly matches TRBD1 or TRBD2 (6 bases each). Germline V lookup: CDR1 MNHEY, CDR2 SMNVEV (reference sequence). The CDR3 runs 15 residues. The V end lost 8 bases, the J end lost 3 bases, and 16 bases lay between the germline ends. The CDR3 nucleotides are TGTGCCAGCGGCTTAGGGGGGAGTTACACCGGGGAGCTGTTTTTT. As protein: CASGLGGSYTGELFF.

The chain uses TRBV27 and TRBJ2-1, with D perhaps given as TRBD1 or TRBD2 (6 bases each). This CDR3 comprises 16 residues. The V end was cut by 4 bases, the J end by 5 bases, with 18 bases between. The V gene's germline CDR1 is MNHEY and CDR2 SMNVEV (reference sequence). CDR3: CASSSRGGSGDNEQFF. CDR3 nucleotide sequence: TGTGCCAGCAGTTCTAGAGGGGGGTCCGGGGACAATGAGCAGTTCTTC.

The genes are TRBV10-2 and TRBJ2-7; no clear D. Germline CDR1 reads WSHSY; CDR2 reads SAAADI. V was shortened by 7 bases and J by 4 bases, with 14 bases between the two germline ends. CDR3 size: 13 residues. The chain's CDR3 is CASKPQNLYEQYF. The CDR3 DNA sequence: TGCGCCAGCAAACCACAAAACCTTTACGAGCAGTACTTC.

V gene TRBV11-2 combines with J gene TRBJ2-7; D is possibly TRBD1 or TRBD2 (5 bases each). The CDR3 sequence is 13 residues long. V lost 10 bases and J 2 bases, leaving 15 bases between the germline ends. Germline CDR1 reads SGHAT; CDR2 reads FQNNGV. CDR3 DNA sequence: TGTGCCACCCTCCGGGACGGCGCCTACGAGCAGTACTTC. Amino acid sequence: CATLRDGAYEQYF.

This chain joins TRBV27 and TRBJ2-7, with D possibly being TRBD1 (6 bases). This CDR3 has 16 residues. Germline loops: CDR1 MNHEY, CDR2 SMNVEV (reference sequence). V was shortened by 2 bases and J by 0 bases, with 14 bases between the two germline ends. DNA for the CDR3: TGTGCCAGCAGTTTAGGGGGCTCGGGAAACTCCTACGAGCAGTACTTC. This sequence encodes CASSLGGSGNSYEQYF.

Details on this clone: The sample holds other DNA sequences that translate to the same CDR3. This chain joins TRBV27 and TRBJ1-1; TRBD1 aligns across 7 bases. Unmatched junction bases numbered 7, after V lost 7 bases and J lost 5 bases. CDR3 length: 13 amino acids. Germline V CDR1 and CDR2: MNHEY, SMNVEV (reference sequence). CDR3 DNA sequence: TGTGCCAGCAAAGACAGGGTTCGTACTGAAGCTTTCTTT. This translates into CASKDRVRTEAFF.

This chain uses TRBV6-6 with TRBJ2-3; the D gene is possibly TRBD1 (6 bases). V was cut by 8 bases and J by 2 bases, with 20 bases left in between. The germline V gene encodes CDR1 MNHNY and CDR2 SVGAGI (reference sequence). The CDR3 covers 16 residues. The CDR3 DNA sequence: TGTGCCAGCGGTGGGGTAGGACAGACCCACACAGATACGCAGTATTTT. It translates to CASGGVGQTHTDTQYF.

V usage is TRBV9 and J usage is TRBJ2-7; TRBD1 aligns across 8 bases. The CDR3 runs to 15 residues. Germline values: CDR1 SGDLS, CDR2 YYNGEE. Trimming at V came to 0 bases and at J to 2 bases, leaving 4 bases not matched to a gene. The CDR3 DNA sequence: TGTGCCAGCAGCGTAGCCGGACAGGGTCCCTACGAGCAGTACTTC. It yields the protein CASSVAGQGPYEQYF.

The rearrangement uses TRBV6-1 and TRBJ2-5, with D tentatively TRBD1 or TRBD2 (5 bases each). Between the trimmed V and J ends, which lost 2 bases and 5 bases, there was a span of 9 bases. The CDR3 loop spans 13 amino acids. The germline V gene has CDR1 MNHNS and CDR2 SASEGT. CDR3 amino acids: CASSERGGETQYF. CDR3 in DNA: TGTGCCAGCAGTGAAAGGGGCGGGGAGACCCAGTACTTC.

V is TRBV27 and J is TRBJ2-7; D gene unclear. The CDR3 totals 14 residues. Germline lookup yields CDR1 MNHEY and CDR2 SMNVEV (reference sequence). Trimming stripped 2 bases from V and 3 bases from J, with 11 bases between. CDR3 in DNA: TGTGCCAGCAGTTTAGACGTCCAGCGCTACGAGCAGTACTTC. This encodes CASSLDVQRYEQYF.

The chain recombines TRBV21-1 with TRBJ2-7. TRBV21-1 is listed as a pseudogene. The CDR3 sequence is 13 residues long. CDR3 in amino acids: CASSSDSSYEQYF. Here the CDR3 DNA reads TGTGCCAGCAGTTCGGATAGCTCCTACGAGCAGTACTTC.

CDR3 amino acids: CASSWEGWNEQFF. Written as DNA, the CDR3 is TGCGCCAGCAGTTGGGAAGGGTGGAATGAGCAGTTCTTC. The genes are TRBV10-1 and TRBJ2-1; D not resolved. V lost 5 bases to trimming and J lost 7 bases, with 12 bases between them. The CDR3 contains 13 residues. Germline CDR1 is WNHNN and CDR2 is SYGVQD (reference sequence).

By share of the sample, this clone is medium-sized. V gene TRBV25-1 combines with J gene TRBJ2-1; 8 positions match TRBD1. The germline gives CDR1 MGHDK, CDR2 SYGVNS. CDR3 length: 17 amino acids. Trimming took 3 bases from V and 1 from J; bases not matched to a gene: 8. The CDR3 region has the DNA TGTGCCAGCAGTGACCTAGGACAGGGAAGGTCCTACAATGAGCAGTTCTTC. This gives the protein CASSDLGQGRSYNEQFF.

The chain couples TRBV28 to TRBJ2-3, with D unclear. Germline V CDR1 and CDR2: MDHEN, SYDVKM. The CDR3 spans 15 residues. Trimming shortened V by 3 bases and J by 2 bases, and 12 bases separated the two germline ends. The CDR3 region has the DNA TGTGCCAGCAGTTTTGAAGACGGAGCCACAGATACGCAGTATTTT. As protein: CASSFEDGATDTQYF.

Concerning this clone itself: Other DNA sequences in the same sample also yield this CDR3. V gene TRBV9 combines with J gene TRBJ2-1; D remains ambiguous. The CDR3 is 11 amino acids. Germline CDR1 is SGDLS and CDR2 is YYNGEE. The V and J ends lost 0 bases and 8 bases respectively, with 3 bases between them. Here the CDR3 reads CASSVGDEQFF. Here the CDR3 DNA reads TGTGCCAGCAGCGTAGGCGATGAGCAGTTCTTC. Full variable domain (outside the CDR3, taken from reference TRBV9 and TRBJ2-1): DSGVTQTPKHLITATGQRVTLRCSPRSGDLSVYWYQQSLDQGLQFLIQYYNGEERAKGNILERFSAQQFPDLHSELNLSSLELGDSALYFCASSVGDEQFFGPGTRLTVL.

J is TRBJ2-7 and V is TRBV19; D not resolved. Germline CDR1 is LNHDA and CDR2 is SQIVND (reference sequence). Deletions cut 1 base from V and 3 bases from J, with 13 bases between. The CDR3 totals 15 residues. CDR3 loop: CASSIGVGGFYEQYF. In DNA, the CDR3 is TGTGCCAGTAGTATAGGGGTTGGTGGTTTCTACGAGCAGTACTTC.

V is TRBV28 and J is TRBJ2-1; D gene unclear. This CDR3 has 13 residues. V shed 2 bases and J shed 2 bases, with 4 bases lying between them. CDR1 and CDR2 (germline): MDHEN, SYDVKM. CDR3 bases: TGTGCCAGCAGTTTAGGTACCTACAATGAGCAGTTCTTC. Translating it yields CASSLGTYNEQFF. Together with reference TRBV28 and TRBJ2-1, the CDR3 gives the full variable domain: DVKVTQSSRYLVKRTGEKVFLECVQDMDHENMFWYRQDPGLGLRLIYFSYDVKMKEKGDIPEGYSVSREKKERFSLILESASTNQTSMYLCASSLGTYNEQFFGPGTRLTVL.

This clone occurred once. This chain joins TRBV7-9 and TRBJ2-2; 10 nucleotides match TRBD2. The CDR3 is made up of 15 amino acids. Germline V gene lookup returns CDR1 SEHNR and CDR2 FQNEAQ (reference sequence). J gave up 4 bases and V 5 bases, and 4 bases lay outside the gene matches. This CDR3 reads CASSARTSGTGELFF. Here the CDR3 DNA reads TGTGCCAGCAGCGCTAGGACTAGCGGCACCGGGGAGCTGTTTTTT.

The rearrangement joins TRBV13 to TRBJ2-1, with a tentative D call TRBD1 (6 bases). Germline CDR1 reads PRHDT; CDR2 reads FYEKMQ (reference sequence). The CDR3 runs 14 residues. Between the trimmed V and J ends, which lost 5 bases and 4 bases, there was a span of 12 bases. Here the CDR3 DNA reads TGTGCCAGCAGCCTTCCGGACAGTTACAATGAGCAGTTCTTC. It codes for CASSLPDSYNEQFF.

The genes are TRBV9 and TRBJ2-1, with D perhaps matching TRBD2 (6 bases). CDR1 and CDR2 from the germline V gene are SGDLS and YYNGEE. V lost 0 bases to trimming and J lost 2 bases, with 12 bases between them. The CDR3 length is 16 residues. CDR3 amino acids: CASSVVLRGPYNEQFF. The CDR3 DNA reads TGTGCCAGCAGCGTAGTGCTGCGGGGCCCCTACAATGAGCAGTTCTTC.

The J gene is TRBJ2-1, the V gene TRBV29-1; D may be TRBD1 (6 bases). The CDR3 loop spans 12 amino acids. Germline V gene sequence: CDR1 SQVTM, CDR2 ANQGSEA. V was trimmed by 0 bases and J by 8 bases, leaving 8 bases between them. For the CDR3, the DNA is TGCAGCGTTGAAGATAGGGGGTATGAGCAGTTCTTC. Translation gives CSVEDRGYEQFF.

The chain carries TRBV10-3 and TRBJ2-3; D is uncertain. CDR1 and CDR2 (germline): ENHRY, SYGVKD. CDR3 length: 15 amino acids. With 6 bases removed from V and 0 bases from J, the gap between germline ends came to 13 bases. CDR3 nucleotide sequence: TGTGCCATCAGCCCACTGAAAACTAGCACAGATACGCAGTATTTT. This codes for CAISPLKTSTDTQYF.

This sequence joins TRBV27 and TRBJ1-2, with D possibly matching TRBD1 (6 bases). The CDR3 loop spans 13 amino acids. CDR1 and CDR2 from the germline V gene are MNHEY and SMNVEV (reference sequence). V was trimmed by 3 bases and J by 4 bases, leaving 9 bases between them. CDR3 amino acids: CASSFLDSYGYTF. The CDR3 region has the DNA TGTGCCAGCAGTTTTTTGGACAGCTATGGCTACACCTTC.

Note on this clone: A far larger clone differs by one base, so this is likely a read error. The V call is TRBV6-1, the J call TRBJ2-7; D unresolved. This CDR3 is built from 12 residues. Germline V CDR1 and CDR2: MNHNS, SASEGT. Trimming shortened V by 4 bases and J by 0 bases, and 4 bases separated the two germline ends. CDR3 loop: CASSGGSYEQYF. The CDR3 bases are TGTGCCAGCAGTGGGGGCTCCTACGAGCAGTACTTC.

This chain joins TRBV5-1 and TRBJ2-2, with TRBD2 as a possible D gene (6 bases). The CDR3 totals 13 residues. The germline CDR1 and CDR2 sequences are SGHRS and YFSETQ. The V and J ends lost 5 bases and 6 bases respectively, with 11 bases between them. CDR3 amino acids: CASRSGAPGELFF. In DNA, the CDR3 is TGCGCCAGCAGGTCGGGAGCCCCCGGGGAGCTGTTTTTT.